This T cell receptor (beta chain) is drawn from a study of T cell repertoires in cytomegalovirus infection. V was pared by 4 bases and J by 8 bases, with 8 bases between. CDR3 length: 11 amino acids. Germline loops: CDR1 MNHEY, CDR2 SVGEGT. This clonotype was seen a handful of times. Its specificity is unknown. One entry per CDR3 protein results from TCRdb running MiXCR on the reads. The sample carries hundreds of thousands of distinct CDR3 sequences, around 30% recorded once. Sequenced here: cultured CD8+ T cells from PBMCs, sampled from culture after CMV antigen stimulation. The J gene is TRBJ1-2, the V gene TRBV6-2 or TRBV6-3, with no clear D. This receptor was obtained from a human donor in good health (CMV status not recorded). Some clones in this sample may be carry-over from other donors' samples. CDR3 protein: CASSWVDGYTF. The CDR3 coding sequence is TGTGCCAGCAGTTGGGTAGACGGCTACACCTTC.